Presented here are 30 T cell receptor beta chains from one specimen sequenced in a study of cytomegalovirus exposure and HLA in healthy donors. 60 Vbeta and 13 Jbeta primers were used in PCR. The table came from immunoSEQ multiplex PCR; TCRdb's copy has only in-frame clones and leaves some out. The sample has approximately 110,000 clones; around 72% are singletons. Source material: PBMCs. The receptor source for this set is a middle-aged woman in good health and CMV-seropositive.

The rearrangement uses TRBV10-3 and TRBJ1-3; D call uncertain. CDR3 length equals 14 residues. The germline CDR1 and CDR2 sequences are ENHRY and SYGVKD. Deletions cut 10 bases from V and 0 bases from J, with 13 bases between. CDR3: CATREYSSGNTIYF. Here the CDR3 DNA reads TGTGCCACCCGAGAGTACAGCTCTGGAAACACCATATATTTT.

J is TRBJ1-1 and V is TRBV5-1; no clear D gene. Trimming removed 0 bases from V and 3 bases from J, with 12 bases in between. Germline V CDR1 and CDR2: SGHRS, YFSETQ. This CDR3 is 15 amino acids long. The CDR3 region has the DNA TGCGCCAGCAGCTTGGCCGGCCCTACAGACACTGAAGCTTTCTTT. This translates into CASSLAGPTDTEAFF.

The genes are TRBV9 and TRBJ1-2; a weak D match, TRBD1 (6 bases). The ends were cut back, 2 bases at V and 3 bases at J, with 14 bases in the middle. Germline CDR1 SGDLS, CDR2 YYNGEE. The CDR3 is made up of 15 amino acids. In DNA form, the CDR3 reads TGTGCCAGCAGCGTGGGGGGGCCAATGGACTATGGCTACACCTTC. It is translated as CASSVGGPMDYGYTF. Complete variable domain (other parts from reference TRBV9 and TRBJ1-2): DSGVTQTPKHLITATGQRVTLRCSPRSGDLSVYWYQQSLDQGLQFLIQYYNGEERAKGNILERFSAQQFPDLHSELNLSSLELGDSALYFCASSVGGPMDYGYTFGSGTRLTVV.

This rearrangement joins TRBV5-1 to TRBJ2-7; 7 bases fit TRBD1. V was clipped by 0 bases and J by 4 bases; unmatched bases: 4. The CDR3 totals 14 residues. Germline V lookup: CDR1 SGHRS, CDR2 YFSETQ. This CDR3 is CASSLEQGRYEQYF. The CDR3 DNA sequence: TGCGCCAGCAGCTTGGAACAGGGGCGATACGAGCAGTACTTC.

The rearrangement joins TRBV6-4 to TRBJ2-1, with a possible D match to TRBD1 (5 bases). The CDR3 contains 14 residues. Germline values: CDR1 MRHNA, CDR2 SNTAGT. V lost 8 bases to trimming and J lost 6 bases, with 17 bases between them. The CDR3 is CASQAQDIGNEQFF. In DNA, the CDR3 is TGTGCCAGCCAGGCACAGGACATAGGCAATGAGCAGTTCTTC.

The chain recombines TRBV14 with TRBJ1-1; D might be TRBD1 (6 bases). The germline V gene has CDR1 SGHDN and CDR2 FVKESK. The CDR3 has 15 amino acids. Trimming took 4 bases from V and 1 from J, leaving 13 bases between them. The CDR3 region is CASSPQMTGNTEAFF. CDR3 DNA: TGTGCCAGCAGCCCTCAAATGACAGGGAACACTGAAGCTTTCTTT.

This clone came up once. This same CDR3 is encoded by further DNA sequences in the sample. The rearrangement uses TRBV6-4 and TRBJ1-2; the D gene is possibly TRBD1 (5 bases). CDR3 length: 13 amino acids. Trimming pared 3 bases from V and 6 bases from J, leaving 11 bases between. Germline lookup yields CDR1 MRHNA and CDR2 SNTAGT. The CDR3 protein is CASSDQGRNGYTF. As DNA, the CDR3 is TGTGCCAGCAGTGATCAGGGTCGGAATGGCTACACCTTC.

This clone has only one observation. V and J are TRBV6-1 and TRBJ2-5; the match to TRBD1 covers 7 bases. V dropped 4 bases and J dropped 5; count of bases not matched to a gene: 4. Germline-derived CDR1 and CDR2 are MNHNS and SASEGT. CDR3 length: 13 residues. CDR3 sequence: CASSVNRGETQYF. CDR3 coding DNA: TGTGCCAGCAGTGTTAACAGGGGCGAGACCCAGTACTTC.

This clone is a singleton in its sample. The V call is TRBV6-5, the J call TRBJ2-3, with D tentatively TRBD1 (6 bases). The CDR3 is made up of 14 amino acids. The germline gives CDR1 MNHEY, CDR2 SVGAGI. Between the trimmed V and J ends, which lost 6 bases and 3 bases, there was a span of 13 bases. The CDR3 protein is CASSRDRRTDTQYF. The CDR3 DNA is TGTGCCAGCAGCCGCGACAGGAGGACAGATACGCAGTATTTT.

The rearrangement joins TRBV18 to TRBJ2-5; 9 bases fit TRBD1. Germline V gives CDR1 KGHSH, CDR2 LQKENI. CDR3 length: 14 amino acids. Trimming removed 5 bases from V and 2 bases from J; junction bases left unmatched: 3. The CDR3 reads CASSGQGPQETQYF. The CDR3 DNA is TGTGCCAGCTCAGGACAGGGGCCGCAAGAGACCCAGTACTTC.

The chain is built from TRBV15 and TRBJ1-2; D remains unclear. Trimming stripped 1 base from V and 6 bases from J, with 9 bases between. The CDR3 has 13 residues. CDR1 is LNHNV, CDR2 YYDKDF, per germline (reference sequence). The CDR3 DNA reads as TGTGCCACCAGCAGAGGAGGGATCGATGGCTACACCTTC. Translated: CATSRGGIDGYTF.

The rearrangement joins TRBV10-3 to TRBJ1-3; D call uncertain. The CDR3 consists of 16 residues. With 3 bases removed from V and 0 bases from J, the gap between germline ends came to 12 bases. The germline V gene encodes CDR1 ENHRY and CDR2 SYGVKD. DNA for the CDR3: TGTGCCATCAGTGACTACCGGGAGAGCTCTGGAAACACCATATATTTT. The encoded protein is CAISDYRESSGNTIYF.

The chain has TRBV29-1 and TRBJ1-1, with a possible D match to TRBD1 (5 bases). The CDR3 length is 14 residues. From germline, CDR1 is SQVTM and CDR2 ANQGSEA. Trimming removed 7 bases from V and 1 base from J, with 16 bases in between. The CDR3 sequence is CSAGNQGPNTEAFF. CDR3 nucleotides: TGCAGCGCCGGAAATCAGGGCCCGAACACTGAAGCTTTCTTT.

This clone was recorded at least ten times. CDR3 DNA: TGTGCCAGCAGCTTCCTGGGGACAGCTAACACTGAAGCTTTCTTT. It codes for CASSFLGTANTEAFF. The chain joins TRBV7-2 to TRBJ1-1; 7 bases match TRBD1. The junction had 6 bases not matched to a gene; V was cut back by 3 bases and J by 2 bases. CDR1 and CDR2 (germline): SGHTA, FQGNSA. The CDR3 contains 15 residues.

The chain combines TRBV7-2 with TRBJ1-1; no reliable D call. There are 13 residues in the CDR3. CDR1 is SGHTA, CDR2 FQGNSA, per germline. The V end was cut by 1 base, the J end by 4 bases, with 7 bases between. Here the CDR3 DNA reads TGTGCCAGCAGCTTAGAGAGAGTCACTGAAGCTTTCTTT. The encoded protein is CASSLERVTEAFF. The entire variable domain, with the rest obtained from reference TRBV7-2 and TRBJ1-1, is as follows: GAGVSQSPSNKVTEKGKDVELRCDPISGHTALYWYRQSLGQGLEFLIYFQGNSAPDKSGLPSDRFSAERTGGSVSTLTIQRTQQEDSAVYLCASSLERVTEAFFGQGTRLTVV.

The chain employs TRBV18 and TRBJ1-1; D is uncertain. Germline CDR1 and CDR2: KGHSH and LQKENI. With 3 bases removed from V and 1 base from J, the gap between germline ends came to 6 bases. The CDR3 sequence is 13 residues long. The CDR3 loop reads CASSPQRNTEAFF. CDR3 sequence (DNA): TGTGCCAGCTCACCGCAGCGGAACACTGAAGCTTTCTTT.

The rearrangement joins TRBV7-2 to TRBJ2-7; D is undetermined. V was clipped by 2 bases and J by 6 bases, with 8 bases between them. This CDR3 has 12 amino acids. CDR1 and CDR2 (germline): SGHTA, FQGNSA. CDR3 sequence reads: CASSLYQAEQYF. The CDR3 nucleotides are TGTGCCAGCAGCTTATACCAGGCCGAGCAGTACTTC.

V is TRBV16 and J is TRBJ2-7, with 9 positions matching TRBD1. In germline, CDR1 is KGHSY, CDR2 FQNENV. The CDR3 covers 14 residues. V lost 5 bases to trimming and J lost 2 bases; unmatched junction nucleotides: 4. The CDR3 DNA reads as TGTGCCAGCAGCATATGGGACAGGGCCTACGAGCAGTACTTC. Its translation: CASSIWDRAYEQYF.

The sample holds a few counts of this clone. The chain recombines TRBV6-5 with TRBJ1-1; D call uncertain. This CDR3 comprises 13 residues. The V end was cut by 4 bases, the J end by 7 bases, with 13 bases between. From germline, CDR1 is MNHEY and CDR2 SVGAGI. CDR3 bases: TGTGCCAGCAGTTCAGGAGGGCGGAGTGAAGCTTTCTTT. Protein product: CASSSGGRSEAFF.

J is TRBJ1-1 and V is TRBV2; maybe TRBD1 (6 bases). The length of the CDR3 is 14 residues. The V gene lost 4 bases and the J gene lost 1 base, with 10 bases spanning the gap. Germline CDR1 SNHLY, CDR2 FYNNEI. The chain's CDR3 is CASSVEQGNTEAFF. The CDR3 region has the DNA TGTGCCAGCAGTGTAGAACAGGGGAACACTGAAGCTTTCTTT.

The V and J genes are TRBV7-3 and TRBJ2-1; 8 nucleotides line up with TRBD1. The CDR3 is 12 residues long. Germline CDR1 reads SGHTA; CDR2 reads FQGTGA. Trimming at V came to 6 bases and at J to 10 bases, leaving 5 bases not matched to a gene. The CDR3 protein is CASSQPGGEQFF. CDR3 bases: TGTGCCAGCAGTCAACCAGGGGGCGAGCAGTTCTTC.

This sequence joins TRBV6-1 and TRBJ1-1; D might be TRBD1 (6 bases). Looked up from germline, CDR1 is MNHNS and CDR2 is SASEGT. CDR3 length: 13 amino acids. V lost 4 bases to trimming and J lost 1 base, with 7 bases between them. CDR3: CASSGTANTEAFF. The CDR3, as DNA: TGTGCCAGCAGTGGGACAGCGAACACTGAAGCTTTCTTT.

This clone was detected many times. This chain joins TRBV6-5 and TRBJ1-4; 7 nucleotides agree with TRBD1. The CDR3 spans 16 residues. V was clipped by 0 bases and J by 10 bases; unmatched bases: 11. Germline V lookup: CDR1 MNHEY, CDR2 SVGAGI. DNA of the CDR3: TGTGCCAGCAGTTACTCGATAACGGGACAGAGGGGAAAACTGTTTTTT. Its translation: CASSYSITGQRGKLFF.

This chain connects TRBV5-4 to TRBJ2-3; D not certain. Trimming cost V 4 bases and J 0 bases, with 12 bases left between them. Germline lookup yields CDR1 SGHNT and CDR2 YYREEE (reference sequence). The CDR3 consists of 15 residues. The CDR3: CASSLQYTSTDTQYF. CDR3 DNA: TGTGCCAGCAGCCTACAGTACACTAGCACAGATACGCAGTATTTT.

The rearrangement uses TRBV5-1 and TRBJ1-2; no firm D call. The CDR3 extends over 14 amino acids. Trimming cost V 1 base and J 8 bases, with 15 bases left between them. The germline V gene encodes CDR1 SGHRS and CDR2 YFSETQ. The CDR3 here is CASSLNRRDGGYTF. The CDR3 DNA follows: TGCGCCAGCAGCTTGAATCGGCGGGATGGGGGCTACACCTTC.

This clone was counted a single time. This chain uses TRBV28 with TRBJ1-2; 8 bases are a match to TRBD1. CDR1 and CDR2 (germline): MDHEN, SYDVKM. This CDR3 contains 13 residues. CDR3: CATSGRGRYGYTF. CDR3 nucleotide sequence: TGTGCAACATCGGGCAGGGGGCGTTATGGCTACACCTTC.

The rearrangement uses TRBV5-5 and TRBJ2-7, with 8 bases lining up with TRBD2. The germline gives CDR1 SGHKS, CDR2 YYEKEE (reference sequence). V lost 1 base to trimming and J lost 3 bases; unmatched junction nucleotides: 12. This CDR3 is built from 17 residues. CDR3 nucleotide sequence: TGTGCCAGCAGCTTGTCCTCTTCCCGTCGGGGGGGCTACGAGCAGTACTTC. Residues: CASSLSSSRRGGYEQYF.

This clone was seen once. One end of the junction varies from germline; a read error may be responsible. This chain uses TRBV7-8 with TRBJ2-3; D remains ambiguous. CDR3 length: 14 residues. Germline values: CDR1 SGHVS, CDR2 FQNEAQ. CDR3 sequence: CASSLALTSSAAFF. In DNA, the CDR3 is TGTGCCAGCAGCTTAGCCCTCACCTCCTCGGCGGCGTTTTTT.

This chain links TRBV7-9 with TRBJ1-6; no clear D. The germline gives CDR1 SEHNR, CDR2 FQNEAQ (reference sequence). The CDR3 spans 14 residues. V was trimmed by 4 bases and J by 7 bases, leaving 11 bases between them. CDR3 nucleotide sequence: TGTGCCAGCAGCTCCGAGTTATCAAATTCACCCCTCCACTTT. It codes for CASSSELSNSPLHF.

The chain recombines TRBV5-1 with TRBJ2-1; a possible D gene is TRBD2 (5 bases). This CDR3 region has 14 residues. Germline loops: CDR1 SGHRS, CDR2 YFSETQ. Trimming took off 3 bases at V and 8 bases at J, with 15 bases between the two ends. The CDR3 spells CASSSEGQHDEQFF. CDR3 nucleotides: TGCGCCAGCAGCTCCGAGGGCCAGCATGATGAGCAGTTCTTC. The variable domain in full, with the rest retrieved from reference TRBV5-1 and TRBJ2-1, is KAGVTQTPRYLIKTRGQQVTLSCSPISGHRSVSWYQQTPGQGLQFLFEYFSETQRNKGNFPGRFSGRQFSNSRSEMNVSTLELGDSALYLCASSSEGQHDEQFFGPGTRLTVL.